These 22 T cell receptor beta chains share one sample of origin, sequenced in a study of blood T cell repertoires in COVID-19. Repertoires were generated with immunoSEQ multiplex PCR, while TCRdb's copy carries only in-frame clones and drops some. The data show around 220,000 clones, roughly three quarters seen once. Input material: peripheral blood. These receptors came from a woman aged 40 to 50 with active or convalescent COVID-19.

The chain is built from TRBV19 and TRBJ1-1; possible D gene TRBD1, 6 bases. V lost 5 bases and J lost 1, with 11 bases in between. The germline V gene has CDR1 LNHDA and CDR2 SQIVND (reference sequence). The CDR3 length is 14 residues. CDR3 DNA sequence: TGTGCCAGTAGTGCCACAGGGACGAACACTGAAGCTTTCTTT. This sequence encodes CASSATGTNTEAFF.

This clone showed up just a few times. V gene TRBV3-1 (or the pseudogene TRBV3-2) combines with J gene TRBJ1-1; TRBD1 matches 12 bases. This CDR3 spans 15 amino acids. From germline, CDR1 is LGHDT and CDR2 YNNKEL (reference sequence). Trimming took 3 bases from V and 8 from J; bases not matched to a gene: 7. CDR3 DNA: TGTGCCAGCAGCCACGCCCCCGGGACAGGGGGCGAAGCTTTCTTT. Its translation: CASSHAPGTGGEAFF.

The rearrangement joins TRBV7-6 to TRBJ2-3, with a weak D call TRBD1 (5 bases). Germline CDR1 is SGHVS and CDR2 is FNYEAQ. The CDR3 totals 15 residues. The V end lost 1 base, the J end lost 3 bases, and 11 bases lay between the germline ends. Here the CDR3 DNA reads TGTGCCAGCAGCTTAGTCCAGGGTGGGACAGATACGCAGTATTTT. Amino acids: CASSLVQGGTDTQYF.

The chain combines TRBV2 with TRBJ1-2, with D hard to call. The CDR3 contains 15 residues. Trimming removed 0 bases at V and 7 bases at J, with 15 bases between. Per germline, CDR1 SNHLY and CDR2 FYNNEI. The DNA of the CDR3 is TGTGCCAGCAGTGAAGCGTATCGGGAACTTGGTGGCTACACCTTC. Translated, it gives CASSEAYRELGGYTF.

This chain uses TRBV15 with TRBJ1-6; possibly TRBD1 for D (6 bases). CDR1 and CDR2 from the germline V gene are LNHNV and YYDKDF (reference sequence). This CDR3 contains 15 residues. Between the trimmed V and J ends, which lost 0 bases and 10 bases, there was a span of 13 bases. In DNA form, the CDR3 reads TGTGCCACCAGCAGAGAGACCAGGGGCGACTCACCCCTCCACTTT. This sequence encodes CATSRETRGDSPLHF.

The chain joins TRBV5-1 to TRBJ1-2; tentatively, D is TRBD1 (5 bases). Germline CDR1 SGHRS, CDR2 YFSETQ. Trimming took 2 bases from V and 5 from J, leaving 13 bases between them. The CDR3 spans 14 residues. The CDR3 nucleotides are TGCGCCAGCAGCTTTAATAGGGGATCTTATGGCTACACCTTC. Translation gives CASSFNRGSYGYTF.

The V call is TRBV10-3, the J call TRBJ1-3; 7 bases align to TRBD1. CDR3 length equals 15 residues. Germline-derived CDR1 and CDR2 are ENHRY and SYGVKD. The ends lost 6 bases at V and 0 bases at J; junction bases unmatched: 5. The CDR3 sequence: CAIRPTGDSGNTIYF. The DNA for the CDR3 is TGTGCCATCAGGCCTACAGGGGACTCTGGAAACACCATATATTTT.

The chain employs TRBV10-1 and TRBJ2-5; D might be TRBD1 (6 bases). The germline V gene encodes CDR1 WNHNN and CDR2 SYGVQD (reference sequence). This CDR3 has 14 amino acids. V was clipped by 0 bases and J by 5 bases, with 10 bases between them. The CDR3, as DNA: TGCGCCAGCAGTGAGTCGGGGGCCGGGGAGACCCAGTACTTC. Its protein product is CASSESGAGETQYF.

This clone was recorded once. V is TRBV19 and J is TRBJ1-2; 9 positions agree with TRBD1. The CDR3 runs to 15 residues. The trim removed 5 bases at V and 4 bases at J, leaving 8 bases unmatched. Per the germline V gene, CDR1 is LNHDA and CDR2 is SQIVND (reference sequence). The CDR3 is CASSSTGTGFYGYTF. The CDR3 DNA reads as TGTGCCAGTAGTTCTACCGGGACAGGGTTCTATGGCTACACCTTC. Combining the CDR3 with reference TRBV19 and TRBJ1-2 gives the whole variable domain DGGITQSPKYLFRKEGQNVTLSCEQNLNHDAMYWYRQDPGQGLRLIYYSQIVNDFQKGDIAEGYSVSREKKESFPLTVTSAQKNPTAFYLCASSSTGTGFYGYTFGSGTRLTVV.

The rearrangement links TRBV19 to TRBJ1-5; D is undetermined. Germline lookup yields CDR1 LNHDA and CDR2 SQIVND (reference sequence). This CDR3 spans 14 amino acids. Trimming removed 3 bases from V and 4 bases from J, with 10 bases in between. The CDR3 reads CASSMRELNQPQHF. In DNA form, the CDR3 reads TGTGCCAGTAGTATGAGAGAACTTAATCAGCCCCAGCATTTT.

This clone occurred once. The chain links TRBV5-5 to TRBJ2-2; D possibly corresponds to TRBD1 (5 bases). CDR3 size: 17 residues. From germline, CDR1 is SGHKS and CDR2 YYEKEE (reference sequence). Trimming shortened V by 4 bases and J by 0 bases, and 16 bases separated the two germline ends. CDR3: CASSKPTVLTNTGELFF. Here the CDR3 DNA reads TGTGCCAGCAGCAAACCGACAGTGCTGACGAACACCGGGGAGCTGTTTTTT.

The chain joins TRBV30 to TRBJ2-3, with 11 bases fitting TRBD2. The CDR3 length is 15 residues. The V segment lost 4 bases and the J segment 4 bases; nucleotides outside the gene matches: 7. Germline assignment: CDR1 GTSNPN and CDR2 SVGIG (reference sequence). The CDR3 sequence is CAWKTGLAVSDTQYF. The CDR3 bases are TGTGCCTGGAAAACGGGACTAGCGGTGTCAGATACGCAGTATTTT. The full variable domain, rest sourced from reference TRBV30 and TRBJ2-3, is SQTIHQWPATLVQPVGSPLSLECTVEGTSNPNLYWYRQAAGRGLQLLFYSVGIGQISSEVPQNLSASRPQDRQFILSSKKLLLSDSGFYLCAWKTGLAVSDTQYFGPGTRLTVL.

The gene calls are TRBV10-3 and TRBJ1-2, with unresolved D. Germline loops: CDR1 ENHRY, CDR2 SYGVKD. There are 13 residues in the CDR3. V was shortened by 8 bases and J by 2 bases, with 12 bases between the two germline ends. DNA of the CDR3: TGTGCCATCGGGTCGGGAGGGAACTATGGCTACACCTTC. This translates into CAIGSGGNYGYTF.

The chain employs TRBV10-3 and TRBJ1-2; D uncertain. Trimming took off 0 bases at V and 5 bases at J, with 7 bases between the two ends. CDR1 and CDR2 from the germline V gene are ENHRY and SYGVKD. The CDR3 extends over 13 amino acids. CDR3 protein: CAISESASYGYTF. The CDR3 DNA sequence: TGTGCCATCAGTGAGTCGGCCTCTTATGGCTACACCTTC.

The chain carries TRBV7-9 and TRBJ1-2; unclear D gene. The V gene's germline CDR1 is SEHNR and CDR2 FQNEAQ (reference sequence). The germline V and J ends were trimmed by 1 base and 2 bases, with 8 bases remaining between them. CDR3 size: 14 residues. CDR3: CASSLVIANYGYTF. Written as DNA, the CDR3 is TGTGCCAGCAGCTTAGTTATAGCAAACTATGGCTACACCTTC.

DNA for the CDR3: TGTGCCAGCAGGGTTGGACAGGGGGGTTCACCCCTCCACTTT. It translates to CASRVGQGGSPLHF. This sequence joins TRBV28 and TRBJ1-6; 10 bases map to TRBD1. CDR1 is MDHEN and CDR2 is SYDVKM in the germline V gene. This CDR3 has 14 residues. The trim removed 6 bases at V and 9 bases at J, leaving 5 bases unmatched.

The chain recombines TRBV5-4 with TRBJ1-6, with D possibly TRBD1 on 6 matching bases. The ends were cut back, 4 bases at V and 9 bases at J, with 11 bases in the middle. This CDR3 spans 13 amino acids. CDR1 is SGHNT, CDR2 YYREEE, per germline (reference sequence). The chain's CDR3 is CASSADSFSPLHF. Here the CDR3 DNA reads TGTGCCAGCAGCGCGGACAGCTTTTCACCCCTCCACTTT.

J is TRBJ2-1 and V is TRBV28, with TRBD1 matching 12 bases. Germline lookup yields CDR1 MDHEN and CDR2 SYDVKM. The CDR3 is made up of 14 amino acids. With V trimmed by 8 bases and J by 9 bases, 8 bases remained unmatched. DNA for the CDR3: TGTGCCAGCCTAGGGACAGGGGGCTGGAGTGAGCAGTTCTTC. Its protein product is CASLGTGGWSEQFF.

The chain is built from TRBV6-5 and TRBJ2-1, with TRBD1 identical over 9 bases. The CDR3 runs to 14 residues. Germline values: CDR1 MNHEY, CDR2 SVGAGI. Trimming at V came to 7 bases and at J to 9 bases, leaving 10 bases not matched to a gene. As DNA, the CDR3 is TGTGCCAGCAAGAGGACAGGGGATTGGGGTGAGCAGTTCTTC. Translated, it gives CASKRTGDWGEQFF.

This chain links TRBV3-1 (or the pseudogene TRBV3-2) with TRBJ1-3, with a tentative D call TRBD1 (5 bases). This CDR3 is 14 amino acids long. Germline CDR1 and CDR2: LGHDT and YNNKEL (reference sequence). V gave up 4 bases and J gave up 3 bases, with 10 bases separating them. In DNA form, the CDR3 reads TGTGCCAGCAGCCCACTCGGGGGTGGAAACACCATATATTTT. Its protein product is CASSPLGGGNTIYF.

The V call is TRBV9, the J call TRBJ1-2; D is unresolved. V was cut by 4 bases and J by 6 bases, with 13 bases left in between. This CDR3 spans 13 amino acids. The V gene's germline CDR1 is SGDLS and CDR2 YYNGEE. CDR3 amino acids: CASSRTGRDGYTF. Written as DNA, the CDR3 is TGTGCCAGCAGCCGCACGGGGAGGGATGGCTACACCTTC.

This chain uses TRBV27 with TRBJ1-6; 7 bases map to TRBD1. Germline V gives CDR1 MNHEY, CDR2 SMNVEV (reference sequence). Trimming at V came to 3 bases and at J to 8 bases, leaving 4 bases not matched to a gene. This CDR3 has 14 amino acids. Here the CDR3 reads CASSFRTGHSPLHF. CDR3 sequence (DNA): TGTGCCAGCAGTTTCCGGACAGGCCATTCACCCCTCCACTTT.